This T cell receptor (beta chain) was documented in a study of T cell responses to AZD1222 COVID-19 vaccine. Study results and caveats: Targets within unmutated variant regions were reportedly found for nearly half of spike-specific TCRs. Only five to seven AZD1222 recipients were seropositive at baseline. Donor demographics were predominantly white British with a female majority; clonal diversity may be underestimated. The study sampled repertoires only after the peak T cell response.

Details on this clone: What it recognizes is unknown.

The CDR3 totals 16 residues. Germline V gene data show CDR1 as ENHRY and CDR2 as SYGVKD. After removal of 3 bases from V and 3 bases from J, the junction contained 7 bases not matched to a gene. Clones were sequenced by immunoSEQ multiplex PCR, and TCRdb holds only the in-frame ones, with some missing. The sample holds approximately 150,000 clones, 80% to 95% seen once. Sequenced here: peripheral blood, sampled on day 0 of AZD1222 vaccination. The genes are TRBV10-3 and TRBJ2-7, with 11 bases aligning to TRBD2. The TCR comes from an adult in good health. This CDR3 reads CAISDKTGTSGYEQYF. CDR3 sequence (DNA): TGTGCCATCAGTGATAAGACTGGGACTAGCGGCTACGAGCAGTACTTC.